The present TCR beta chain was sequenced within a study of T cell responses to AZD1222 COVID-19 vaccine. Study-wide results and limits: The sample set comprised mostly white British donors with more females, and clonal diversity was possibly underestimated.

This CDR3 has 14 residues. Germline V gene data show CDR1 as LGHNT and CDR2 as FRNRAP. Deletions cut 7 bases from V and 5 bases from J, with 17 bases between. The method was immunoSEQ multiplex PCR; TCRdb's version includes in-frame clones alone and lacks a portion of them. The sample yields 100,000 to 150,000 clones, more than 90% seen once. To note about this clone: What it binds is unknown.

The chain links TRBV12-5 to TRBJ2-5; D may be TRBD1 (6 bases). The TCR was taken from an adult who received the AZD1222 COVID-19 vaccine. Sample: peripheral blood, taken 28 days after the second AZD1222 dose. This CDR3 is CASAQDSPLETQYF. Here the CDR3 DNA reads TGTGCTAGTGCCCAGGACAGTCCGTTGGAGACCCAGTACTTC.